The 19 T cell receptor beta chains below all came from one sample that was sequenced in a study of cytomegalovirus exposure and HLA in healthy donors. The PCR had 60 Vbeta and 13 Jbeta primers. Some clones are missing from TCRdb's copy, which holds only in-frame ones; the method was immunoSEQ multiplex PCR. This table holds some 130,000 clones, about 80% found once. The source material was PBMCs. The source of these receptors is a man between 25 and 39 years old in good health.

In this sample, this clone turned up a few times. The chain couples TRBV4-1 to TRBJ2-1; TRBD2 aligns across 7 bases. The CDR3 extends over 13 amino acids. Germline V CDR1 and CDR2: MGHRA, YSYEKL. V lost 1 base, J lost 7 bases, and 1 base stayed unmatched. The chain's CDR3 is CASSQVRGNEQFF. The CDR3 bases are TGCGCCAGCAGCCAAGTGCGGGGGAATGAGCAGTTCTTC.

The chain combines TRBV29-1 with TRBJ2-2, with 7 positions matching TRBD2. The length of the CDR3 is 15 residues. The V gene's germline CDR1 is SQVTM and CDR2 ANQGSEA. V was clipped by 6 bases and J by 1 base; unmatched bases: 8. CDR3 residues: CSVLSSGLNTGELFF. DNA of the CDR3: TGCAGCGTATTGTCTAGCGGTTTGAACACCGGGGAGCTGTTTTTT.

This clone showed up just a few times. The chain links TRBV6-4 to TRBJ2-3; 10 nucleotides match TRBD1. Germline CDR1 is MRHNA and CDR2 is SNTAGT. The CDR3 length is 14 residues. V lost 8 bases and J lost 4; bases outside the gene matches: 6. In DNA form, the CDR3 reads TGTGCCAGCGGCGGGACAGGGGACCCAGATACGCAGTATTTT. It yields the protein CASGGTGDPDTQYF.

In DNA form, the CDR3 reads TGTGCCAGACTAAAACTAGCCCGTAGCTCCTACGAGCAGTACTTC. It yields the protein CARLKLARSSYEQYF. The chain joins TRBV19 to TRBJ2-7, with TRBD2 as a possible D gene (6 bases). Trimming left V 9 bases short and J 0 bases short, with 18 bases between. Germline loops: CDR1 LNHDA, CDR2 SQIVND (reference sequence). The length of the CDR3 is 15 residues.

The gene calls are TRBV28 and TRBJ1-1, with D unclear. This CDR3 is 13 amino acids long. Germline loops: CDR1 MDHEN, CDR2 SYDVKM. V lost 3 bases to trimming and J lost 3 bases, with 8 bases between them. This CDR3 is CASSFHSDTEAFF. The CDR3 DNA reads as TGTGCCAGCAGTTTCCACAGTGACACTGAAGCTTTCTTT.

Comment on this clone: Other DNA variants within this sample encode the same CDR3. The chain uses TRBV27 and TRBJ1-1; a weak D match, TRBD1 (5 bases). V lost 5 bases and J lost 4, with 8 bases in between. Looked up from germline, CDR1 is MNHEY and CDR2 is SMNVEV (reference sequence). The CDR3 contains 12 residues. The CDR3 loop reads CASSTGGTEAFF. For the CDR3, the DNA is TGTGCCAGCAGTACCGGGGGCACTGAAGCTTTCTTT.

This clone was seen more than once but under ten times. The chain recombines TRBV4-1 with TRBJ1-4, with TRBD1 as a possible D gene (6 bases). V was shortened by 2 bases and J by 8 bases, with 15 bases between the two germline ends. The CDR3 is 15 amino acids. Germline V CDR1 and CDR2: MGHRA, YSYEKL. The CDR3 nucleotides are TGCGCCAGCAGCCAAAACAGGGACGTCCAGGAAAAACTGTTTTTT. Amino acids: CASSQNRDVQEKLFF.

This clone was observed a handful of times. The V call is TRBV5-1, the J call TRBJ2-1; 8 bases are shared with TRBD1. This CDR3 has 15 residues. CDR1 SGHRS and CDR2 YFSETQ come from the germline V gene. The V segment lost 0 bases and the J segment 6 bases; nucleotides outside the gene matches: 5. CDR3 sequence (DNA): TGCGCCAGCAGCTTGGGGCAGGGGGCGGGCAATGAGCAGTTCTTC. Residues: CASSLGQGAGNEQFF. The full variable domain, completed using reference TRBV5-1 and TRBJ2-1, is KAGVTQTPRYLIKTRGQQVTLSCSPISGHRSVSWYQQTPGQGLQFLFEYFSETQRNKGNFPGRFSGRQFSNSRSEMNVSTLELGDSALYLCASSLGQGAGNEQFFGPGTRLTVL.

To note about this clone: Additional DNA sequences in this sample encode the identical CDR3. The chain links TRBV4-1 to TRBJ1-4, with 9 bases that match TRBD1. The CDR3 totals 14 residues. V shed 1 base, J shed 8 bases, and the junction held 2 bases outside the gene matches. Germline CDR1 is MGHRA and CDR2 is YSYEKL. CDR3 coding DNA: TGCGCCAGCAGCCAAGGGACAGGGGACGAAAAACTGTTTTTT. It translates to CASSQGTGDEKLFF.

V gene TRBV28 combines with J gene TRBJ2-2; D uncertain. CDR1 and CDR2 from the germline V gene are MDHEN and SYDVKM. The length of the CDR3 is 12 residues. Deletions cut 2 bases from V and 8 bases from J, with 6 bases between. Here the CDR3 DNA reads TGTGCCAGCAGTTTAGCCACAGGGGAGCTGTTTTTT. This codes for CASSLATGELFF.

The chain recombines TRBV5-1 with TRBJ2-5, with D unresolved. The germline V gene has CDR1 SGHRS and CDR2 YFSETQ. The CDR3 is made up of 13 amino acids. The V end lost 5 bases, the J end lost 4 bases, and 12 bases lay between the germline ends. CDR3 protein: CASRVRHSETQYF. Here the CDR3 DNA reads TGCGCCAGCAGAGTCCGACATTCAGAGACCCAGTACTTC.

The chain couples TRBV20-1 to TRBJ2-5; D not resolved. The CDR3 contains 11 residues. Trimming took 6 bases from V and 2 from J, leaving 7 bases between them. CDR1 is DFQATT and CDR2 is SNEGSKA in the germline V gene (reference sequence). As DNA, the CDR3 is TGCAGTGCAACGGTTCAAGAGACCCAGTACTTC. This gives the protein CSATVQETQYF.

This rearrangement joins TRBV7-9 to TRBJ2-2, with no clear D. Germline V gene sequence: CDR1 SEHNR, CDR2 FQNEAQ (reference sequence). The CDR3 runs to 14 residues. V was clipped by 2 bases and J by 1 base, with 5 bases between them. Here the CDR3 reads CASSLRQNTGELFF. DNA of the CDR3: TGTGCCAGCAGCTTAAGACAGAACACCGGGGAGCTGTTTTTT.

This rearrangement joins TRBV19 to TRBJ2-1; 9 nucleotides line up with TRBD2. The length of the CDR3 is 15 residues. Per the germline V gene, CDR1 is LNHDA and CDR2 is SQIVND (reference sequence). Germline trimming cut 1 base from V and 6 bases from J; bases unmatched to any gene: 4. CDR3 nucleotide sequence: TGTGCCAGTAGTATAGGTGCGGGAGGGGGCAATGAGCAGTTCTTC. Protein sequence: CASSIGAGGGNEQFF.

V is TRBV4-2 and J is TRBJ2-7; TRBD1 aligns across 10 bases. With V trimmed by 3 bases and J by 2 bases, 4 bases remained unmatched. Per germline, CDR1 LGHNA and CDR2 YNFKEQ. The CDR3 runs to 15 residues. The CDR3 DNA follows: TGTGCCAGCAGCCAGGCGGGACAGGGGCCCTACGAGCAGTACTTC. Its translation is CASSQAGQGPYEQYF.

As concerns this clone: The sample contains more than one DNA sequence encoding this CDR3. The rearrangement links TRBV5-1 to TRBJ2-3, with TRBD2 identical over 13 bases. Unmatched junction bases numbered 3, after V lost 4 bases and J lost 4 bases. The CDR3 runs 15 residues. Germline CDR1 reads SGHRS; CDR2 reads YFSETQ. This CDR3 is CASSPGLAGADTQYF. CDR3 nucleotide sequence: TGCGCCAGCAGCCCCGGACTAGCGGGAGCAGATACGCAGTATTTT.

The J gene is TRBJ2-5, the V gene TRBV28; 10 bases are shared with TRBD2. The CDR3 contains 16 residues. From germline, CDR1 is MDHEN and CDR2 SYDVKM. The trim removed 3 bases at V and 5 bases at J, leaving 9 bases unmatched. DNA for the CDR3: TGTGCCAGCAGTTTTTCCTCGGGGACTAGCGATGAGACCCAGTACTTC. It yields the protein CASSFSSGTSDETQYF.

The chain combines TRBV29-1 with TRBJ2-7; 13 bases are shared with TRBD2. The trim removed 4 bases at V and 4 bases at J, leaving 1 base unmatched. CDR1 and CDR2 (germline): SQVTM, ANQGSEA. This CDR3 region has 13 residues. Written as DNA, the CDR3 is TGCAGCGTTGGGACTAGCGGGAGTTACGAGCAGTACTTC. Its protein product is CSVGTSGSYEQYF.

Only one count was recorded for this clone. The chain carries TRBV7-7 and TRBJ2-6; perhaps TRBD1 as D (5 bases). Germline V lookup: CDR1 SSHAT, CDR2 FNYEAQ (reference sequence). The ends were cut back, 5 bases at V and 2 bases at J, with 19 bases in the middle. This CDR3 has 18 residues. The CDR3 sequence is CASSPGLYGSTGANVLTF. The CDR3 region has the DNA TGTGCCAGCAGCCCAGGGTTGTATGGGTCTACTGGGGCCAACGTCCTGACTTTC.